Below, one T cell receptor (beta chain) is given with its context. Its antigen is not identified. The CDR3 has 10 residues. Trimming pared 6 bases from V and 3 bases from J, leaving 3 bases between. Germline V gene lookup returns CDR1 SNHLY and CDR2 FYNNEI. These data come from a study of vaccination effects on CD4 cells after COVID-19. Sequencing in the ViraFEST assay came after antigen-specific CD4+ T cells had been expanded with viral peptide pools, which were used to stimulate PBMC. Scientists isolated CD4+ T cells after an approximately 10-day culture period ended. Each vaccine recipient was nucleocapsid antibody negative and had no prior SARS-CoV-2 infection. The method was immunoSEQ multiplex PCR; TCRdb's version includes in-frame clones alone and lacks a portion of them. This sample has some 22,000 clones, with under 75% found just once.

This TCR came from a human donor who received a COVID-19 vaccine. Sequenced material: CD4+ T cells from PBMCs cultured with HCoV-OC43 spike peptides, taken before COVID-19 vaccination. Subset described: HCoV-OC43 spike overlapping peptide pool stimulation. The chain recombines TRBV2 with TRBJ2-7; no firm D call. CDR3: CASSVYEQYF. The CDR3 DNA is TGTGCCAGCAGCGTCTACGAGCAGTACTTC.